This T cell receptor beta chain comes out of a study of technical replicates of blood from a handful of donors. Using immunoSEQ multiplex PCR, the repertoire was profiled, and TCRdb retains in-frame clones only, with some absent. The data contain about 67,000 clones, roughly 98% of them singletons. CDR1 and CDR2 (germline): SGHDT, YYEEEE. Trimming at V came to 2 bases and at J to 4 bases, leaving 15 bases not matched to a gene. This CDR3 contains 18 residues. The TCR sequence derives from a human donor in good health. Material for sequencing was T cells isolated from PBMCs. The genes are TRBV5-6 and TRBJ2-4; 7 bases match TRBD2. CDR3 nucleotides: TGTGCCAGCAGCTTTGGGGGGGAATCTAGACGGAGGAAAAACATTCAGTACTTC. Its translation: CASSFGGESRRRKNIQYF.